These 5 T cell receptor beta chains share one sample of origin, sequenced in a study of beta chain features in type 1 diabetes. Isolated RNA was reverse transcribed in full, so expressed TCRB transcripts were sequenced. Repertoires were generated with immunoSEQ multiplex PCR, while TCRdb's copy carries only in-frame clones and drops some. The sample contains under 400,000 clones, 12% to 15% of which appear only once. The sample consisted of central memory CD4+ T cells from blood. The receptors were sampled from a man under 40 in good health.

This clone appeared a few times. The chain has TRBV7-7 and TRBJ1-5; no clear D gene. This CDR3 comprises 15 residues. In germline, CDR1 is SSHAT, CDR2 FNYEAQ (reference sequence). Trimming took 1 base from V and 3 from J, leaving 10 bases between them. The CDR3 loop reads CASSLVGDVNQPQHF. DNA of the CDR3: TGTGCCAGCAGCTTAGTTGGAGACGTCAATCAGCCCCAGCATTTT.

In this sample, this clone turned up a few times. V gene TRBV7-2 combines with J gene TRBJ2-5; possibly TRBD2 for D (7 bases). Germline loops: CDR1 SGHTA, CDR2 FQGNSA. This CDR3 has 15 residues. Trimming shortened V by 0 bases and J by 4 bases, and 12 bases separated the two germline ends. CDR3 bases: TGTGCCAGCAGCTTAGCTCGGGGGGCTTCAGAGACCCAGTACTTC. It translates to CASSLARGASETQYF. Supplemented by reference TRBV7-2 and TRBJ2-5, the full variable domain reads GAGVSQSPSNKVTEKGKDVELRCDPISGHTALYWYRQSLGQGLEFLIYFQGNSAPDKSGLPSDRFSAERTGGSVSTLTIQRTQQEDSAVYLCASSLARGASETQYFGPGTRLLVL.

Only a few counts were recorded for this clone. The V gene is TRBV29-1, the J gene TRBJ1-2; TRBD1 matches at 8 bases. The CDR3 contains 13 residues. Germline values: CDR1 SQVTM, CDR2 ANQGSEA. The ends lost 2 bases at V and 2 bases at J; junction bases unmatched: 1. CDR3 sequence reads: CSVETGGNYGYTF. The CDR3 nucleotides are TGCAGCGTTGAAACAGGGGGAAACTATGGCTACACCTTC.

The gene calls are TRBV10-3 and TRBJ2-1; 7 positions agree with TRBD2. Germline V gene lookup returns CDR1 ENHRY and CDR2 SYGVKD. The CDR3 is made up of 17 amino acids. The trim removed 5 bases at V and 5 bases at J, leaving 15 bases unmatched. CDR3 amino acids: CAISPQWGGSQNNEQFF. CDR3 DNA: TGTGCCATCAGTCCACAGTGGGGCGGGAGCCAGAACAATGAGCAGTTCTTC.

The V gene is TRBV11-3, the J gene TRBJ2-1; D is perhaps TRBD1 or TRBD2 (5 bases each). V was shortened by 5 bases and J by 9 bases, with 14 bases between the two germline ends. Germline V CDR1 and CDR2: SGHNT, YENEEA. The CDR3 length is 13 residues. The CDR3 spells CASSKGTDSEQFF. CDR3 DNA: TGTGCCAGCAGCAAAGGGACGGATTCTGAGCAGTTCTTC.